The clone carrying this T cell receptor beta chain was recorded once. Its antigen is as yet unknown. Treatment given: around 19 received Ad26.COV2.S at low or high dose, single or two shots; about 5 received placebo; per-sample allocation not given. Sampling occurred on day 63 after the first vaccine or placebo injection. The vaccine antigen was prefusion-stabilized Wuhan SARS-CoV-2 spike. Some clones are missing from TCRdb's copy, which holds only in-frame ones; the method was immunoSEQ multiplex PCR. The profile covers some 290,000 clones, with 85% to 90% appearing a single time and less than 2% taken by the ten largest. The CDR3 consists of 16 residues. The V gene end was trimmed by 0 bases and the J gene end by 4 bases; junction bases not matched to a gene: 0. Germline values: CDR1 MNHEY, CDR2 SVGAGI. The record originates from a study of Ad26.COV2.S vaccination and SARS-CoV-2 variants. Across the study: Ad26.COV2.S, an intramuscular injection, was given once or twice 56 days apart. Findings and caveats of the study: Responses of spike-specific T cells (both CD8+ and CD4+) reportedly showed substantial breadth after vaccination.

The clonotype comes from a person aged 18 to 59 who received the Ad26.COV2.S COVID-19 vaccine or a placebo. Sequences were derived from peripheral blood, sampled in a trial of Ad26.COV2.S vaccine versus placebo. The chain employs TRBV6-5 and TRBJ2-1; 13 positions match TRBD2. CDR3 sequence reads: CASSYSTSGGYNEQFF. The CDR3 nucleotides are TGTGCCAGCAGTTACTCGACTAGCGGGGGGTACAATGAGCAGTTCTTC.